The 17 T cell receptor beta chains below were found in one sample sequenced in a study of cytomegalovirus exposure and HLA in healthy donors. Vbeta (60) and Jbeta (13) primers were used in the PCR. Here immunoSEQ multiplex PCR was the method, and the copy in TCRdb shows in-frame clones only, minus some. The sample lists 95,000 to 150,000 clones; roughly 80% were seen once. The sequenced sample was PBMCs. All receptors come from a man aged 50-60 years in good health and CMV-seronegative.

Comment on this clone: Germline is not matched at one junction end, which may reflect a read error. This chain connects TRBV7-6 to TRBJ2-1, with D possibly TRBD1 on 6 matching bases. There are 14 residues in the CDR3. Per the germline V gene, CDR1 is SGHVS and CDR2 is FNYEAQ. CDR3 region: CASSLQGPYNEQLF. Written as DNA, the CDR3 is TGTGCCAGCAGCTTACAGGGGCCCTACAATGAGCAGCTCTTC.

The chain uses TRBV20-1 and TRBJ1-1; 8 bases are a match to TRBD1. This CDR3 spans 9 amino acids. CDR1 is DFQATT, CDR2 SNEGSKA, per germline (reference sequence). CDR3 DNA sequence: TGCAGAGAGGACAGGGAGTCTTTCTTT. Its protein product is CREDRESFF.

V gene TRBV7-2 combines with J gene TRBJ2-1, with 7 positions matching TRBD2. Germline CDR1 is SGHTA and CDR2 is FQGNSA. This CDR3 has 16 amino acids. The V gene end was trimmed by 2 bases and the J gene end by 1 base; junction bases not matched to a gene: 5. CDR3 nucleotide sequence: TGTGCCAGCAGCTTACGTTTGGGAGGGTCCTACAATGAGCAGTTCTTC. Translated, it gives CASSLRLGGSYNEQFF.

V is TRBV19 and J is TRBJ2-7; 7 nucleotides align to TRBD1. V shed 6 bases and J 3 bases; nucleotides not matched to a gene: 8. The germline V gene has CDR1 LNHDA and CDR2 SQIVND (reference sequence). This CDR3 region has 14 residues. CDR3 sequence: CASSPTPGGYEQYF. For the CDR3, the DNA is TGTGCCAGTAGCCCTACTCCAGGGGGCTACGAGCAGTACTTC. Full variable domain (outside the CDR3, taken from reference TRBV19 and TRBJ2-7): DGGITQSPKYLFRKEGQNVTLSCEQNLNHDAMYWYRQDPGQGLRLIYYSQIVNDFQKGDIAEGYSVSREKKESFPLTVTSAQKNPTAFYLCASSPTPGGYEQYFGPGTRLTVT.

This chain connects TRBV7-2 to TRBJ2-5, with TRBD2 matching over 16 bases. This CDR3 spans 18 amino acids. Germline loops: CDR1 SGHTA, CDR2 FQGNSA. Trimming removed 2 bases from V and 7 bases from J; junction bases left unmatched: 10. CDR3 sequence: CASSLMPGLAGGPGTQYF. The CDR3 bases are TGTGCCAGCAGCTTAATGCCGGGACTAGCGGGGGGGCCTGGGACCCAGTACTTC.

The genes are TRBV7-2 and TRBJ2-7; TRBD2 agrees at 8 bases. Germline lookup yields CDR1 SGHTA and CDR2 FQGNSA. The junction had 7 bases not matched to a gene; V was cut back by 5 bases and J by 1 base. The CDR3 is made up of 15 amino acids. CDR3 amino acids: CASSPSGGASYEQYF. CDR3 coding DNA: TGTGCCAGCAGCCCCTCGGGGGGGGCATCCTACGAGCAGTACTTC. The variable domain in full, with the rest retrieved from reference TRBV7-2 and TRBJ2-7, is GAGVSQSPSNKVTEKGKDVELRCDPISGHTALYWYRQSLGQGLEFLIYFQGNSAPDKSGLPSDRFSAERTGGSVSTLTIQRTQQEDSAVYLCASSPSGGASYEQYFGPGTRLTVT.

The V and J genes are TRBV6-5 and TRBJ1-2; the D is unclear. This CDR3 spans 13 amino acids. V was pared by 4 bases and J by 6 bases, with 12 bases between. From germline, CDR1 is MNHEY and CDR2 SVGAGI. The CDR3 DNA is TGTGCCAGCAGTTTCTCGAGATTGGATGGCTACACCTTC. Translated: CASSFSRLDGYTF.

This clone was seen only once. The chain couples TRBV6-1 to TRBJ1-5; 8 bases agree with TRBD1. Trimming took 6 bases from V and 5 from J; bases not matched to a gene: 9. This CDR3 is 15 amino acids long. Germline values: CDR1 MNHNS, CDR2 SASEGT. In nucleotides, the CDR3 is TGTGCCAGCAGAGACCGGACAGGGAGCGATCAGCCCCAGCATTTT. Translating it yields CASRDRTGSDQPQHF.

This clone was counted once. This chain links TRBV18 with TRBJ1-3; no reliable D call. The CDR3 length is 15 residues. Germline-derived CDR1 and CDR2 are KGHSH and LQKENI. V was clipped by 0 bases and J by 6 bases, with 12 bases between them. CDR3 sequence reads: CASSPPGMGENTIYF. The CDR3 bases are TGTGCCAGCTCACCACCGGGGATGGGAGAAAACACCATATATTTT.

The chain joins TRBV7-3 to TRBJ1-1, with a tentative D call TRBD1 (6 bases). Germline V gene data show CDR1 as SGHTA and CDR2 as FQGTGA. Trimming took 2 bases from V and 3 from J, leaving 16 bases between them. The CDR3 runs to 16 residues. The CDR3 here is CASSLLGHGVDTEAFF. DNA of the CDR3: TGTGCCAGCAGCTTATTGGGACACGGGGTGGACACTGAAGCTTTCTTT.

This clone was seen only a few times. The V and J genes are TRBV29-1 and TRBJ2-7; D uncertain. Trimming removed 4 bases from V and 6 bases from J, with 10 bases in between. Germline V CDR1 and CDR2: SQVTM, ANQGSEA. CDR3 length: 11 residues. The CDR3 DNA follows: TGCAGCGTTGCCGGTCTCGGCGAGCAGTACTTC. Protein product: CSVAGLGEQYF.

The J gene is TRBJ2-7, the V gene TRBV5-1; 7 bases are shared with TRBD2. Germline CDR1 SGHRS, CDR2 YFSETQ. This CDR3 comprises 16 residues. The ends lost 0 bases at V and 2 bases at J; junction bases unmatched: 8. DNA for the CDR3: TGCGCCAGCAGCTTGGATCGCGGGAGATCCCCCTACGAGCAGTACTTC. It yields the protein CASSLDRGRSPYEQYF.

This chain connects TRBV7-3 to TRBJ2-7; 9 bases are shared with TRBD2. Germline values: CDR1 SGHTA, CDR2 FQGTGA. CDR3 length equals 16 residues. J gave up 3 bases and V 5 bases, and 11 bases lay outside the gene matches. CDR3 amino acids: CASSNSGLAGIYEQYF. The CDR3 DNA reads TGTGCCAGCAGCAATTCCGGGCTAGCGGGGATCTACGAGCAGTACTTC.

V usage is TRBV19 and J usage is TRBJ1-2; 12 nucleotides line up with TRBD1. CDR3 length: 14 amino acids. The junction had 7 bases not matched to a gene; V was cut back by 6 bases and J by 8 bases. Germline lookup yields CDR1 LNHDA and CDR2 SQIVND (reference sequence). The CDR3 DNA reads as TGTGCCAGTAGCCCTATTGGGACAGGGGGCGGCTACACCTTC. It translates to CASSPIGTGGGYTF.

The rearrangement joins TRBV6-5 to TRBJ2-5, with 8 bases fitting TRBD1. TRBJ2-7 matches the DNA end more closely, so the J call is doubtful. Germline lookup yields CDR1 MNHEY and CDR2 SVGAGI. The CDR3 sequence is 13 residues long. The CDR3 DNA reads TGTGCCAGCAGTAGGACAGGGACTGACGAGCAGTACTTC. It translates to CASSRTGTDEQYF.

The CDR3 DNA follows: TGTGCCAGCAGCCAAGATCTTTCGGCCAGGGGGAGTGAAAAACTGTTTTTT. Amino acid sequence: CASSQDLSARGSEKLFF. This chain links TRBV4-2 with TRBJ1-4; 7 bases are a match to TRBD1. The CDR3 runs 17 residues. Germline loops: CDR1 LGHNA, CDR2 YNFKEQ. V was pared by 0 bases and J by 7 bases, with 11 bases of the junction left unmatched.

In DNA, the CDR3 is TGTGCCAGCAGCCCATCAGGGGCTGAAGCTTTCTTT. The encoded protein is CASSPSGAEAFF. This chain connects TRBV7-2 to TRBJ1-1; possibly TRBD1 for D (6 bases). This CDR3 comprises 12 residues. Trimming shortened V by 5 bases and J by 6 bases, and 10 bases separated the two germline ends. The germline gives CDR1 SGHTA, CDR2 FQGNSA.